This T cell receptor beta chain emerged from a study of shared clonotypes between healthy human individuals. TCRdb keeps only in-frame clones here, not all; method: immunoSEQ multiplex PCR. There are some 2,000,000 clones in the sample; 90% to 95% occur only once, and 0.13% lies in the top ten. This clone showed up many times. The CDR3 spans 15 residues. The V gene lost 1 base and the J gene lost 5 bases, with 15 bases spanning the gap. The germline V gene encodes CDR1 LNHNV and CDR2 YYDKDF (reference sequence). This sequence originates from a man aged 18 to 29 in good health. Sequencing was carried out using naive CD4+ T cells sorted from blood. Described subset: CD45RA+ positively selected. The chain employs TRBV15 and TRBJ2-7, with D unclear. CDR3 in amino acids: CATSRASAHEDEQYF. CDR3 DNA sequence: TGTGCCACCAGCAGAGCCTCCGCGCACGAGGACGAGCAGTACTTC.